This T cell receptor beta chain was recorded in a study of cytomegalovirus exposure and HLA in healthy donors. Study in general: Both the 120 validation repertoires and the 666 first-cohort repertoires used the same platform, as reported by a later analysis.

Points from the study as a whole: CMV antigen specificity of a few CMV-associated chains was confirmed in vitro.

Some clones are missing from TCRdb's copy, which holds only in-frame ones; the method was immunoSEQ multiplex PCR. This table holds 230,000 or so clones, around nine tenths found once. A word on this clone: Its antigen is undetermined.

This CDR3 has 13 amino acids. Germline V gives CDR1 SGHNT, CDR2 YENEEA. The ends lost 3 bases at V and 6 bases at J; junction bases unmatched: 1. Sequencing was carried out using PBMCs. The sequence derives from a woman aged 18 to 35 in good health and CMV-seronegative. The V gene is TRBV11-3, the J gene TRBJ2-7; 11 nucleotides match TRBD1. DNA for the CDR3: TGTGCCAGCAGCTTTGGGACAGGGGGCGAGCAGTACTTC. It specifies CASSFGTGGEQYF.